The rows below give T cell receptor beta chains drawn from one sample of a study of T cells in localized non-small cell lung cancer. Assay: immunoSEQ multiplex PCR; the TCRdb copy retains only in-frame clones and omits some. The sample has approximately 6,000 clones, roughly 82% seen once. The source material was peripheral blood mononuclear cells, sampled before any cancer treatment. These receptors were obtained from a female donor of 60 years or more with stage II lung adenocarcinoma. The CDR3 runs from the conserved cysteine through the conserved F or W. D genes are given only for firm matches. Expanded clones get a size class; other rows say once, few or many, or leave the size out.

D gene,J gene,V gene,clone size,CDR3 protein,CDR3 DNA
NA,TRBJ1-1,TRBV6-5,NA,CASSYRSSTEAFF,TGTGCCAGCAGTTACCGTAGCAGCACTGAAGCTTTCTTT
TRBD2,TRBJ2-7,TRBV18,NA,CASSPSKGLAALYEQYF,TGTGCCAGCTCACCATCAAAGGGACTAGCGGCGCTCTACGAGCAGTACTTC
NA,TRBJ2-5,TRBV10-3,once,CATQGGETQYF,TGTGCCACCCAAGGGGGAGAGACCCAGTACTTC
NA,TRBJ2-5,TRBV7-7,NA,CASSLVGREETQYF,TGTGCTAGCAGCTTAGTCGGAAGGGAGGAGACCCAGTACTTC
NA,TRBJ2-2,TRBV30,once,CAWSVNVNTGELFF,TGTGCCTGGAGTGTAAACGTTAACACCGGGGAGCTGTTTTTT
TRBD1,TRBJ2-1,TRBV13,NA,CASSLEGGLYNEQFF,TGTGCCAGCAGCTTAGAAGGGGGCTTATACAATGAGCAGTTCTTC
TRBD2,TRBJ2-1,TRBV5-1,NA,CASSLGGTSGNNEQFF,TGCGCCAGCAGCTTGGGTGGGACTAGCGGGAACAATGAGCAGTTCTTC
NA,TRBJ1-1,TRBV10-3,NA,CAISESRGKTEAFF,TGTGCCATCAGTGAGTCCAGGGGAAAAACTGAAGCTTTCTTT
NA,TRBJ1-1,TRBV2,NA,CASSGQALNTEAFF,TGTGCCAGCAGTGGGCAGGCTCTGAACACTGAAGCTTTCTTT
TRBD1,TRBJ1-4,TRBV9,NA,CASSVLGQGNEKLFF,TGTGCCAGCAGCGTCCTTGGACAGGGGAATGAAAAACTGTTTTTT
NA,TRBJ2-1,TRBV28,once,CASTTYDRYTYNEQFF,TGTGCCAGCACCACTTACGACAGATACACCTACAATGAGCAGTTCTTC
NA,TRBJ1-6,TRBV7-2,NA,CASSSLYSSSLHF,TGTGCCAGCAGCTCACTCTATAGTTCATCCCTCCACTTT
NA,TRBJ2-5,TRBV9,NA,CASSAGQETQYF,TGTGCCAGCAGCGCGGGGCAAGAGACCCAGTACTTC
TRBD1,TRBJ2-2,TRBV6-6,NA,CASKGQGAGELFF,TGTGCCAGCAAGGGACAGGGGGCCGGGGAGCTGTTTTTT
TRBD2,TRBJ2-3,TRBV7-2,NA,CASSLGGGGTDTQYF,TGTGCCAGCAGCTTGGGGGGAGGGGGCACAGATACGCAGTATTTT
NA,TRBJ2-2,TRBV9,once,CASSVETKADTGELFF,TGTGCCAGCAGCGTAGAAACGAAGGCGGACACCGGGGAGCTGTTTTTT
NA,TRBJ1-3,TRBV4-1,NA,CASSPSRTAGNTIYF,TGCGCCAGCAGCCCGTCGAGGACAGCTGGAAACACCATATATTTT
TRBD2,TRBJ2-1,TRBV29-1,few,CSVERGSEYNEQFF,TGCAGCGTTGAACGCGGGAGTGAGTACAATGAGCAGTTCTTC
NA,TRBJ1-2,TRBV10-3,NA,CAISESETGLYGYTF,TGTGCCATCAGTGAGTCGGAGACAGGTCTATATGGCTACACCTTC
NA,TRBJ1-1,TRBV2,NA,CASRGDIPGAEAFF,TGTGCCAGCAGAGGAGACATCCCAGGCGCTGAAGCTTTCTTT
TRBD1,TRBJ1-4,TRBV19,NA,CASMVAGGLGKLFF,TGTGCCAGTATGGTGGCAGGGGGCTTAGGAAAACTGTTTTTT
NA,TRBJ1-1,TRBV19,NA,CASSTDQGTEAFF,TGTGCCAGTAGTACCGACCAGGGGACTGAAGCTTTCTTT
TRBD1,TRBJ2-7,TRBV18,NA,CASSPGTGRIDEQYF,TGTGCCAGCTCACCAGGGACAGGGAGGATCGACGAGCAGTACTTC
NA,TRBJ1-5,TRBV6-5,NA,CASRPSEYQPQHF,TGTGCCAGCCGCCCGTCCGAATATCAGCCCCAGCATTTT
TRBD1,TRBJ2-6,TRBV6-1,NA,CASRQGANGANVLTF,TGTGCCAGCAGACAGGGGGCGAATGGGGCCAACGTCCTGACTTTC
TRBD1,TRBJ1-6,TRBV28,NA,CASTSRGTGFPPYNSPLHF,TGTGCCAGCACCTCAAGGGGGACAGGGTTCCCTCCTTATAATTCACCCCTCCACTTT
TRBD2,TRBJ2-3,TRBV28,NA,CASIGLAGAPSTDTQYF,TGTGCCAGCATCGGACTAGCGGGGGCCCCGAGCACAGATACGCAGTATTTT
TRBD1,TRBJ1-1,TRBV7-2,NA,CASSLLPPGQGVNTEAFF,TGTGCCAGCAGCTTACTCCCCCCCGGACAGGGGGTGAACACTGAAGCTTTCTTT
TRBD2,TRBJ2-5,TRBV18,NA,CASSRALAGTETQYF,TGTGCCAGCTCACGAGCCCTAGCGGGAACAGAGACCCAGTACTTC
NA,TRBJ2-2,TRBV21-1,NA,CASSKEPGKGTGNTGELFF,TGTGCCAGCAGCAAAGAACCGGGGAAGGGGACTGGGAACACCGGGGAGCTGTTTTTT
NA,TRBJ1-1,TRBV30,NA,CAWNPGSWNTEAFF,TGTGCCTGGAACCCAGGGAGTTGGAACACTGAAGCTTTCTTT
TRBD1,TRBJ2-1,TRBV5-8,NA,CASRWDRGYNEQFF,TGTGCCAGCAGGTGGGACAGGGGCTACAATGAGCAGTTCTTC
NA,TRBJ1-2,TRBV5-6,NA,CASSLKGVNYGYTF,TGTGCCAGCAGCTTGAAAGGGGTTAACTATGGCTACACCTTC
TRBD2,TRBJ2-3,TRBV11-1,NA,CASSFRTSGRATDTQYF,TGTGCCAGCAGCTTCCGGACTAGCGGGAGGGCCACAGATACGCAGTATTTT
NA,TRBJ2-3,TRBV7-3,NA,CASSSGEGPDTQYF,TGTGCCAGCAGCTCAGGGGAGGGCCCAGATACGCAGTATTTT
NA,TRBJ2-2,TRBV7-7,NA,CASSLGGAASSYGELFF,TGTGCCAGCAGCTTAGGTGGGGCAGCTAGCAGTTACGGGGAGCTGTTTTTT
NA,TRBJ1-4,TRBV6-5,NA,CASSYSQSNEKLFF,TGTGCCAGCAGTTATTCTCAGTCTAATGAAAAACTGTTTTTT
TRBD1,TRBJ2-2,TRBV6-6,NA,CASSSGTGGGTGELFF,TGTGCCAGCAGCTCCGGGACAGGGGGTGGGACCGGGGAGCTGTTTTTT
TRBD2,TRBJ2-1,TRBV9,NA,CASSVGGSPNQYNEQFF,TGTGCCAGCAGCGTCGGGGGGTCCCCAAATCAATACAATGAGCAGTTCTTC
NA,TRBJ2-7,TRBV6-6,NA,CASSYSYGDYEQYF,TGTGCCAGCAGTTACTCGTATGGCGACTACGAGCAGTACTTC
TRBD1,TRBJ2-7,TRBV18,NA,CASSPGQGDEQYF,TGTGCCAGCTCACCGGGACAGGGCGACGAGCAGTACTTC
NA,TRBJ2-2,TRBV5-1,NA,CASSSFGRSNTGELFF,TGCGCCAGCAGCTCCTTCGGCAGGTCGAACACCGGGGAGCTGTTTTTT